This T cell receptor (beta chain) was identified in a study of T cells in Graves' hyperthyroidism and ophthalmopathy. Study-wide background: At the time of initial diagnosis and before any treatment, peripheral blood was collected.

Note on this clonotype: Its cognate antigen is unknown.

Regarding the study as a whole: Patients with ophthalmopathy were separated from those with stable hyperthyroidism by a 13 V-J model. The model anticipated ophthalmopathy a median around six months pre-onset.

Using around 10 ml of fresh peripheral blood, PBMCs were prepared. Template material for amplifying TCR beta CDR3 regions consisted of RNA transcripts. The study used the HTBI primer set for a first-round RT-PCR of the TCR CDR3. MiXCR was run by TCRdb on the multiplex PCR reads, yielding one entry per CDR3 protein. The sample includes around 500,000 distinct CDR3 sequences, under 15% of them seen just once. The sequence was obtained from a woman between 18 and 29 years old with Graves' hyperthyroidism. Sequencing was carried out using blood.

The DNA of the CDR3 is TGTGCCAGCAGTTTTTGGGGGGCAGCTGGAAACACCATATATTTT. Translated: CASSFWGAAGNTIYF. The chain uses TRBV12-3 or TRBV12-4 and TRBJ1-3; tentative D call: TRBD1 (6 bases). CDR3 length: 15 amino acids. V lost 3 bases and J 2 bases, leaving 11 bases between the germline ends.